What follows describes a single TCR beta chain. Its specificity is not known. The ends were cut back, 0 bases at V and 3 bases at J, with 5 bases in the middle. Germline V CDR1 and CDR2: KGHSH, LQKENI. The length of the CDR3 is 13 residues. These data come from a study of OX40 agonist ivuxolimab in advanced cancers. Study background: Melanoma, hepatocellular carcinoma, head and neck or renal cell cancer occurred in dose-escalation patients. Past anti-PD-1, anti-PD-L1 or anti-CTLA-4 therapy was accepted, and approximately 37% had received some.

Broader study findings: CD8+ T cells showed, on average, more clonal expansion than CD4+ cells. The CD4+ and CD8+ T cells in the blood had expanded clonally by week 6 at 0.1 to 3.0 mg/kg.

Sequencing used immunoSEQ multiplex PCR; TCRdb keeps in-frame clones, though not all of them. The sample has 80,000 to 95,000 clones; around 80% are singletons. This specimen was CD4+ or CD8+ T cells sorted from blood, taken in a trial of the OX40 agonist ivuxolimab. This chain connects TRBV18 to TRBJ2-5; D is unresolved. This TCR was recovered from an adult with an advanced solid tumor such as melanoma, head and neck, liver or kidney cancer. CDR3 nucleotides: TGTGCCAGCTCACCACCGTCGGAAGAGACCCAGTACTTC. Amino acids: CASSPPSEETQYF. Using reference TRBV18 and TRBJ2-5 for the parts outside the CDR3, the full variable domain is NAGVMQNPRHLVRRRGQEARLRCSPMKGHSHVYWYRQLPEEGLKFMVYLQKENIIDESGMPKERFSAEFPKEGPSILRIQQVVRGDSAAYFCASSPPSEETQYFGPGTRLLVL.